What follows are 22 T cell receptor beta chains derived from one specimen sequenced in a study of T cell repertoires in cytomegalovirus infection. Via MiXCR, TCRdb re-called the reads, giving one row per CDR3 protein. The data hold 200,000 to 300,000 distinct CDR3 sequences, with 8% to 9.5% observed a single time. The sample consisted of PBMCs. These receptors were obtained from a human donor in good health (CMV status not recorded). Some clones in this sample may be carry-over from other donors' samples.

This clonotype showed up just a few times. V gene TRBV19 combines with J gene TRBJ1-3; weak D call: TRBD1 (5 bases). Germline CDR1 LNHDA, CDR2 SQIVND (reference sequence). The CDR3 has 15 residues. V dropped 7 bases and J dropped 0 bases, with 13 bases sitting between them. CDR3 coding DNA: TGTGCCAGTACCGCCGGGGGGAGCTCTGGAAACACCATATATTTT. Translated: CASTAGGSSGNTIYF.

The sample holds many counts of this clonotype. J is TRBJ1-4 and V is TRBV7-2; possibly TRBD1 for D (5 bases). CDR1 and CDR2 (germline): SGHTA, FQGNSA. With 0 bases removed from V and 11 bases from J, the gap between germline ends came to 7 bases. The CDR3 spans 12 residues. The CDR3, as DNA: TGTGCCAGCAGCTTAGCGGGGGGGAAACTGTTTTTT. Amino acid sequence: CASSLAGGKLFF.

This clonotype was seen many times. The chain carries TRBV6-2 or TRBV6-3 and TRBJ1-1; 7 nucleotides agree with TRBD1. CDR1 is MNHEY, CDR2 SVGEGT, per germline. V lost 10 bases, J lost 1 base, and 3 bases stayed unmatched. CDR3 length: 12 amino acids. The CDR3, as DNA: TGTGCCATCAGGACAGGGAACACTGAAGCTTTCTTT. It yields the protein CAIRTGNTEAFF.

The table lists this clonotype with many counts. The chain recombines TRBV7-2 with TRBJ2-3; TRBD2 agrees at 14 bases. The V gene end was trimmed by 1 base and the J gene end by 5 bases; junction bases not matched to a gene: 5. The CDR3 runs 17 residues. CDR1 is SGHTA, CDR2 FQGNSA, per germline. CDR3 DNA: TGTGCCAGCAGCTTAGTGGGGACTAGCGGGAGACGAGATACGCAGTATTTT. It translates to CASSLVGTSGRRDTQYF.

This clonotype was detected a few times. The chain employs TRBV11-2 and TRBJ1-1, with a tentative D call TRBD1 (6 bases). The germline V gene has CDR1 SGHAT and CDR2 FQNNGV. The CDR3 loop spans 15 amino acids. V was trimmed by 5 bases and J by 4 bases, leaving 17 bases between them. In nucleotides, the CDR3 is TGTGCCAGCAGCCCGCAAGGGACATCGGGCACTGAAGCTTTCTTT. This sequence encodes CASSPQGTSGTEAFF.

This clonotype occurred many times. The chain combines TRBV12-3 or TRBV12-4 with TRBJ2-5, with D possibly TRBD1 on 5 matching bases. The CDR3 runs to 15 residues. Trimming shortened V by 6 bases and J by 0 bases, and 14 bases separated the two germline ends. CDR3 in amino acids: CASSHRPSHQETQYF. The CDR3 nucleotides read TGTGCCAGCAGCCACAGGCCGAGCCACCAAGAGACCCAGTACTTC.

Concerning this clonotype itself: A much larger clone lies one base from this, so it may be a read error. The V call is TRBV4-2, the J call TRBJ2-3; D uncertain. The length of the CDR3 is 16 residues. From germline, CDR1 is LGHNA and CDR2 YNFKEQ. The CDR3 nucleotides are TGTGCCAGCAGCCAAGATCTTGCGACCACTACAGATACGCAGGATTTT. It is translated as CASSQDLATTTDTQDF.

In this sample, this clonotype turned up many times. The chain links TRBV7-2 to TRBJ2-5; D is possibly TRBD1 or TRBD2 (6 bases each). Looked up from germline, CDR1 is SGHTA and CDR2 is FQGNSA. The CDR3 length is 15 residues. The V end lost 2 bases, the J end lost 5 bases, and 15 bases lay between the germline ends. The CDR3 region has the DNA TGTGCCAGCAGCTTAATAAGGGGGGCCTGGGAGACCCAGTACTTC. It encodes CASSLIRGAWETQYF.

This clonotype was observed at least ten times. The CDR3 here is CASSEGAEAFF. CDR3 bases: TGTGCCAGCAGTGAAGGGGCTGAAGCTTTCTTT. The V call is TRBV25-1, the J call TRBJ1-1; D remains unclear. Germline V gives CDR1 MGHDK, CDR2 SYGVNS. V lost 2 bases and J 6 bases, leaving 4 bases between the germline ends. The CDR3 is made up of 11 amino acids.

The chain is built from TRBV7-6 and TRBJ1-1; tentatively, D is TRBD1 (5 bases). The germline V gene has CDR1 SGHVS and CDR2 FNYEAQ. V shed 5 bases and J shed 6 bases, with 16 bases lying between them. The CDR3 is 14 amino acids. The CDR3 DNA follows: TGTGCCAGCAGCGGGGGGGAGGGGAGGGCTGAAGCTTTCTTT. It is translated as CASSGGEGRAEAFF.

This clonotype has ten or more counts. The rearrangement uses TRBV6-5 and TRBJ2-3; maybe TRBD1 (6 bases). The CDR3 is made up of 13 amino acids. CDR1 is MNHEY and CDR2 is SVGAGI in the germline V gene. Deletions cut 7 bases from V and 4 bases from J, with 12 bases between. The DNA for the CDR3 is TGTGCCAGCACCAGGGGCGCCGCAGATACGCAGTATTTT. Residues: CASTRGAADTQYF.

This clonotype has at least ten counts. The V and J genes are TRBV7-2 and TRBJ2-3; 9 bases are a match to TRBD1. This CDR3 has 16 residues. The germline V gene encodes CDR1 SGHTA and CDR2 FQGNSA. V was pared by 5 bases and J by 0 bases, with 6 bases of the junction left unmatched. CDR3 coding DNA: TGTGCCAGCAGCCCGCGACAGGGGGGGAGCACAGATACGCAGTATTTT. It specifies CASSPRQGGSTDTQYF.

Many counts were recorded for this clonotype. The CDR3 region is CAWSVLRRIRYTF. DNA of the CDR3: TGTGCCTGGAGTGTACTGAGGCGTATCAGGTACACCTTC. J is TRBJ1-2 and V is TRBV30, with D unresolved. The CDR3 is made up of 13 amino acids. The germline V gene encodes CDR1 GTSNPN and CDR2 SVGIG (reference sequence). The ends were cut back, 0 bases at V and 11 bases at J, with 16 bases in the middle.

In its sample, this clonotype was seen many times. V and J are TRBV7-2 and TRBJ2-1, with 10 positions matching TRBD2. This CDR3 contains 15 residues. CDR1 SGHTA and CDR2 FQGNSA come from the germline V gene. With 5 bases clipped from V and 3 bases from J, the junction kept 4 bases outside the gene matches. CDR3 amino acids: CASSQAGGNYNEQFF. For the CDR3, the DNA is TGTGCCAGCAGCCAAGCGGGGGGGAACTACAATGAGCAGTTCTTC.

This clonotype was seen once. The V call is TRBV15, the J call TRBJ1-5, with D possibly being TRBD1 (5 bases). The CDR3 is 13 residues long. The germline V and J ends were trimmed by 0 bases and 9 bases, with 9 bases remaining between them. The germline V gene encodes CDR1 LNHNV and CDR2 YYDKDF (reference sequence). The DNA for the CDR3 is TGTGCCACCAGCAGAGAACAGGTTTCGCCCCAGCATTTT. This gives the protein CATSREQVSPQHF.

This clonotype was picked up many times. V is TRBV6-2 or TRBV6-3 and J is TRBJ2-7; D is ambiguous. Trimming left V 6 bases short and J 3 bases short, with 6 bases between. This CDR3 has 11 residues. Germline loops: CDR1 MNHEY, CDR2 SVGEGT. The CDR3 coding sequence is TGTGCCAGCAGCGGCCGCTACGAGCAGTACTTC. Amino acids: CASSGRYEQYF.

At least ten counts were recorded for this clonotype. The rearrangement uses TRBV6-5 and TRBJ2-7, with TRBD2 identical over 14 bases. V gave up 4 bases and J gave up 5 bases; unmatched junction bases: 4. The CDR3 has 15 amino acids. CDR1 is MNHEY, CDR2 SVGAGI, per germline. DNA for the CDR3: TGTGCCAGCAGTTCGGGACTAGCGGGAGTGAACGAGCAGTACTTC. Its protein is CASSSGLAGVNEQYF.

This clonotype showed up many times. The chain is built from TRBV10-3 and TRBJ1-1; no definite D call. V dropped 4 bases and J dropped 0 bases, with 3 bases sitting between them. The V gene's germline CDR1 is ENHRY and CDR2 SYGVKD. This CDR3 is built from 12 residues. As DNA, the CDR3 is TGTGCCATCAGTGCATTGAACACTGAAGCTTTCTTT. Encoded protein: CAISALNTEAFF.

In its sample, this clonotype was seen many times. The chain couples TRBV7-2 to TRBJ2-7, with 11 bases aligning to TRBD2. J gave up 5 bases and V 4 bases, and 7 bases lay outside the gene matches. The germline gives CDR1 SGHTA, CDR2 FQGNSA. The CDR3 consists of 15 residues. CDR3: CASSSSSGRRNEQYF. CDR3 DNA sequence: TGTGCCAGCAGCTCATCTAGCGGGAGGAGGAACGAGCAGTACTTC. Full variable domain (missing parts from reference TRBV7-2 and TRBJ2-7): GAGVSQSPSNKVTEKGKDVELRCDPISGHTALYWYRQSLGQGLEFLIYFQGNSAPDKSGLPSDRFSAERTGGSVSTLTIQRTQQEDSAVYLCASSSSSGRRNEQYFGPGTRLTVT.

This clonotype was seen only once. The chain is built from TRBV19 and TRBJ1-5, with D perhaps matching TRBD1 (6 bases). The CDR3 sequence is 17 residues long. Germline values: CDR1 LNHDA, CDR2 SQIVND (reference sequence). Trimming removed 7 bases at V and 1 base at J, with 20 bases between. The CDR3 DNA is TGTGCCAGTACTCCCCGGAGGGGGGCGCAAAGCAATCAGCCCCAGCATTTT. Encoded protein: CASTPRRGAQSNQPQHF.

This clonotype occurred many times. The chain combines TRBV6-1 with TRBJ1-1; D call uncertain. The CDR3 consists of 14 residues. The germline V gene encodes CDR1 MNHNS and CDR2 SASEGT. Trimming shortened V by 5 bases and J by 1 base, and 11 bases separated the two germline ends. This CDR3 is CASSSNRRNTEAFF. The CDR3, as DNA: TGTGCCAGCAGTTCAAATCGGCGGAACACTGAAGCTTTCTTT.

This clonotype was picked up many times. This sequence joins TRBV28 and TRBJ1-5, with 8 bases lining up with TRBD1. Germline-derived CDR1 and CDR2 are MDHEN and SYDVKM. Trimming cost V 6 bases and J 3 bases; bases outside gene matches: 4. CDR3 size: 14 residues. The CDR3 DNA is TGTGCCAGCAGAATGACAGGGGTCAATCAGCCCCAGCATTTT. This gives the protein CASRMTGVNQPQHF.